This TCR beta chain was sequenced for a study of human T cells and chemical hapten exposure. Stated time point: patch test 1, 2 weeks after DPC sensitization. The treatment here: therapeutic diphenylcyclopropenone sensitization with weekly scalp DPC. The library tagged individual cDNA molecules with unique molecular identifiers. Each CDR3 protein gets one entry after TCRdb re-called the RACE reads with MiXCR. The table includes roughly 190,000 distinct CDR3 sequences, about a fifth detected once. The V end lost 8 bases, the J end lost 0 bases, and 13 bases lay between the germline ends. CDR1 and CDR2 (germline): SNHLY, FYNNEI. CDR3 length equals 14 residues.

This TCR came from a woman aged 45-59 years with alopecia areata. Some clones in this sample may be carry-over from other donors' samples. This chain uses TRBV2 with TRBJ1-2; the D is unclear. Sequenced here: whole blood, sampled in connection with sensitization to the hapten diphenylcyclopropenone (DPC). CDR3 region: CASLKDTPNYGYTF. DNA of the CDR3: TGTGCCAGCTTGAAGGATACTCCTAACTATGGCTACACCTTC.